This TCR beta chain was observed in a study of T-cell reconstitution after alpha-beta-depleted transplantation in children. This CDR3 contains 15 residues. Germline loops: CDR1 DFQATT, CDR2 SNEGSKA (reference sequence). V was pared by 5 bases and J by 2 bases, with 5 bases of the junction left unmatched. This clonotype was seen only a few times. Its matching antigen is unknown. Unique molecular identifiers tagged the TCRbeta library. One entry per CDR3 protein results from TCRdb running MiXCR on the PCR reads. Found here are 550,000 to 800,000 distinct CDR3 sequences, under 15% of them singletons; the top ten hold 0.79%. Study-level findings and limits: It was surviving recipient T cells and thymic progenitors that gave some patients high TCRbeta diversity at day 60. Alpha-beta T cells about two months after transplant reportedly derived from several hundred expanded graft clones. T cells produced anew were the main source of T-cell counts and diversity one year after transplant.

This material consisted of PBMCs, taken before TCRalphabeta/CD19-depleted stem cell transplant. The receptor comes from a girl aged 2 to 10 with congenital amegakaryocytic thrombocytopenia, due to receive a stem cell transplant. This chain links TRBV20-1 with TRBJ2-7, with TRBD2 matching 14 bases. Written as DNA, the CDR3 is TGCAGTGCTGGACTAGCGGGAGGCAAGACCTACGAGCAGTACTTC. Translation: CSAGLAGGKTYEQYF.